What follows is one T cell receptor beta chain and its context. Antigen: not known. PCR was performed using 60 Vbeta and 13 Jbeta primers. Method: immunoSEQ multiplex PCR; TCRdb's copy keeps in-frame clones and lacks some. This repertoire shows 200,000 to 250,000 clones, around 86% found once; its top ten account for less than 3%. J was trimmed by 6 bases and V by 6 bases; bases with no gene match: 10. Germline V gene sequence: CDR1 SNHLY, CDR2 FYNNEI. This CDR3 has 14 amino acids. This record comes from a study of cytomegalovirus exposure and HLA in healthy donors. Study-level findings and limits: Researchers reported from a later analysis that most CMV-associated TCR beta chains appeared HLA-restricted. Follow-up analysis later connected one missense variant in DCLRE1C with trimming of TCR beta V- and J-genes. According to the study, around 180 TCR beta chains were cytomegalovirus-associated.

The receptor was isolated from a woman aged 40 to 49 in good health and CMV-seronegative. The specimen sequenced was PBMCs. The rearrangement uses TRBV2 and TRBJ2-7; 8 bases map to TRBD2. Here the CDR3 DNA reads TGTGCCAGCAGACGCCGGGAGGGGGTAGGCGAGCAGTACTTC. This gives the protein CASRRREGVGEQYF. The variable domain in full, with the rest retrieved from reference TRBV2 and TRBJ2-7, is EPEVTQTPSHQVTQMGQEVILRCVPISNHLYFYWYRQILGQKVEFLVSFYNNEISEKSEIFDDQFSVERPDGSNFTLKIRSTKLEDSAMYFCASRRREGVGEQYFGPGTRLTVT.